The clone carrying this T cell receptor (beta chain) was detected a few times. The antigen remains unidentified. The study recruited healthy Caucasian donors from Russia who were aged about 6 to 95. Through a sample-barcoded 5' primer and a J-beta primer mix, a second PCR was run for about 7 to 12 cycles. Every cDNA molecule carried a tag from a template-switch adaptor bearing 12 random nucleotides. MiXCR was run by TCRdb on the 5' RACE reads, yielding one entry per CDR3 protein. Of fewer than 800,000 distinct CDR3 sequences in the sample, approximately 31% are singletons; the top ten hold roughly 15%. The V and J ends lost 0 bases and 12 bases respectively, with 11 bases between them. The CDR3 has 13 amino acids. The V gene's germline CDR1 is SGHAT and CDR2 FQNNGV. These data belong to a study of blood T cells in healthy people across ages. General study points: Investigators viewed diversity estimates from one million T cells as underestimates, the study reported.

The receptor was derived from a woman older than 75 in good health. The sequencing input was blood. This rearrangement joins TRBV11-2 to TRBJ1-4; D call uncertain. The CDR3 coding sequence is TGTGCCAGCAGCTTAGATTTGGCTTTGCAACTGTTTTTT. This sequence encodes CASSLDLALQLFF.